This paragraph covers one T cell receptor (beta chain) sequence. TCRdb passed the 5' RACE reads through MiXCR, listing each CDR3 protein once. The table shows about 1.7 million distinct CDR3 sequences, with about 30% occurring only once. This entry is derived from a study of identical twins. Looked up from germline, CDR1 is SGHAT and CDR2 is FQNNGV. V was cut by 1 base and J by 6 bases, with 11 bases left in between. The CDR3 has 14 residues. This clonotype originated in a newborn girl in good health. Sample: cord blood. The chain joins TRBV11-2 to TRBJ2-3, with D perhaps being TRBD1 or TRBD2 (5 bases each). The CDR3 sequence is CASSLVHGADTQYF. CDR3 bases: TGTGCCAGCAGCTTAGTCCACGGGGCGGATACGCAGTATTTT.